This passage covers 27 T cell receptor beta chains from one sample sequenced in a study of CD8 T cells in Susac syndrome. When the RNA was reverse transcribed, random hexamers were used with an input of roughly 0.5 to 1 ug. A single record per CDR3 protein comes from TCRdb applying MiXCR to the immunoSEQ multiplex PCR reads. In the table there are approximately 220,000 distinct CDR3 sequences, over 90% of which are singletons. Input material: CD4+ T cells from PBMCs. Receptor source: a human donor with multiple sclerosis.

The chain recombines TRBV6-5 with TRBJ2-1; 11 positions match TRBD1. Germline CDR1 is MNHEY and CDR2 is SVGAGI. After removal of 2 bases from V and 4 bases from J, the junction contained 1 base not matched to a gene. This CDR3 contains 15 residues. As DNA, the CDR3 is TGTGCCAGCAGTTACGGACAGGGGGCGTACAATGAGCAGTTCTTC. Protein: CASSYGQGAYNEQFF.

The CDR3 region is CSASENEQFF. Here the CDR3 DNA reads TGCAGTGCCTCCGAGAATGAGCAGTTCTTC. This chain joins TRBV20-1 and TRBJ2-1; D is unresolved. Between the trimmed V and J ends, which lost 6 bases and 7 bases, there was a span of 7 bases. CDR1 and CDR2 from the germline V gene are DFQATT and SNEGSKA (reference sequence). The CDR3 spans 10 residues.

This clonotype was detected once. The chain couples TRBV3-1 to TRBJ1-5; D remains unclear. V was pared by 1 base and J by 6 bases, with 10 bases between. From germline, CDR1 is LGHDT and CDR2 YNNKEL (reference sequence). CDR3 size: 14 residues. The CDR3 reads CASSQGVWSQPQHF. The CDR3 bases are TGTGCCAGCAGCCAAGGGGTGTGGAGTCAGCCCCAGCATTTT.

This rearrangement joins TRBV5-1 to TRBJ2-1; a possible D gene is TRBD1 (6 bases). V was clipped by 6 bases and J by 10 bases, with 8 bases between them. The CDR3 is 10 amino acids. Germline assignment: CDR1 SGHRS and CDR2 YFSETQ. CDR3 sequence reads: CASKGQEQFF. CDR3 coding DNA: TGCGCCAGCAAAGGACAGGAGCAGTTCTTC. The whole variable domain, filled in from reference TRBV5-1 and TRBJ2-1, reads KAGVTQTPRYLIKTRGQQVTLSCSPISGHRSVSWYQQTPGQGLQFLFEYFSETQRNKGNFPGRFSGRQFSNSRSEMNVSTLELGDSALYLCASKGQEQFFGPGTRLTVL.

The chain carries TRBV29-1 and TRBJ1-1; tentative D call: TRBD1 (5 bases). Trimming pared 7 bases from V and 5 bases from J, leaving 17 bases between. The germline V gene has CDR1 SQVTM and CDR2 ANQGSEA. The CDR3 extends over 13 amino acids. This CDR3 reads CSAGAGTRTEAFF. CDR3 DNA: TGCAGCGCCGGCGCCGGGACTAGGACTGAAGCTTTCTTT.

This clonotype was detected only a few times. The chain carries TRBV20-1 and TRBJ2-5, with 8 nucleotides matching TRBD1. The CDR3 sequence is 13 residues long. V gave up 3 bases and J gave up 5 bases; unmatched junction bases: 5. Germline V gene lookup returns CDR1 DFQATT and CDR2 SNEGSKA (reference sequence). CDR3 protein: CSARGGQGETQYF. The CDR3 nucleotides are TGCAGTGCTAGGGGCGGACAGGGCGAGACCCAGTACTTC.

The chain combines TRBV4-1 with TRBJ2-7; weak D call: TRBD1 (7 bases). Germline loops: CDR1 MGHRA, CDR2 YSYEKL. V dropped 0 bases and J dropped 3 bases, with 12 bases sitting between them. The length of the CDR3 is 15 residues. The CDR3 nucleotides are TGCGCCAGCAGCCAAGATGGGGGGACAGTCTACGAGCAGTACGTC. Translation: CASSQDGGTVYEQYV.

V and J are TRBV28 and TRBJ2-7, with D uncertain. CDR3 length equals 11 residues. V was pared by 5 bases and J by 2 bases, with 4 bases between. Germline values: CDR1 MDHEN, CDR2 SYDVKM. The CDR3, as DNA: TGTGCCAGCAGTATTACCTACGAGCAGTACTTC. It translates to CASSITYEQYF.

This clonotype came up a few times. J is TRBJ1-2 and V is TRBV29-1; 8 nucleotides match TRBD1. Germline trimming cut 4 bases from V and 2 bases from J; bases unmatched to any gene: 0. Germline CDR1 is SQVTM and CDR2 is ANQGSEA. The CDR3 contains 12 residues. CDR3 sequence reads: CSVGDRNYGYTF. The CDR3 DNA reads TGCAGCGTTGGGGACAGGAACTATGGCTACACCTTC.

This clonotype was seen a handful of times. This rearrangement joins TRBV6-1 to TRBJ1-1; D remains ambiguous. The length of the CDR3 is 12 residues. CDR1 is MNHNS, CDR2 SASEGT, per germline. V was clipped by 3 bases and J by 4 bases, with 6 bases between them. CDR3 sequence: CASSESVTEAFF. As DNA, the CDR3 is TGTGCCAGCAGTGAGTCCGTCACTGAAGCTTTCTTT.

The chain employs TRBV6-5 and TRBJ2-7; TRBD1 aligns across 9 bases. Trimming at V came to 2 bases and at J to 4 bases, leaving 6 bases not matched to a gene. The germline gives CDR1 MNHEY, CDR2 SVGAGI. The CDR3 runs to 15 residues. CDR3 protein: CASSYASGQGYEQYV. For the CDR3, the DNA is TGTGCCAGCAGTTACGCAAGCGGACAGGGGTACGAGCAGTACGTC.

The chain recombines TRBV6-6 with TRBJ1-6, with 8 nucleotides matching TRBD1. Germline loops: CDR1 MNHNY, CDR2 SVGAGI (reference sequence). Germline trimming cut 8 bases from V and 7 bases from J; bases unmatched to any gene: 10. CDR3 length: 15 residues. DNA of the CDR3: TGTGCCAGCTGGGACTGGGACAGGATAAATTCACCCCTCCACTTT. This encodes CASWDWDRINSPLHF.

V is TRBV13 and J is TRBJ1-2; D perhaps matches TRBD1 (6 bases). CDR3 length equals 14 residues. Germline CDR1 and CDR2: PRHDT and FYEKMQ (reference sequence). With 0 bases removed from V and 7 bases from J, the gap between germline ends came to 12 bases. CDR3 nucleotide sequence: TGTGCCAGCAGCTTAGGCGGGGGGCTTGGTGGCTACACCTTC. Translating it yields CASSLGGGLGGYTF.

This clonotype appeared once. This chain connects TRBV9 to TRBJ1-1; TRBD1 matches 7 bases. The CDR3 covers 17 residues. V dropped 3 bases and J dropped 3; count of bases not matched to a gene: 14. Germline V gives CDR1 SGDLS, CDR2 YYNGEE. The CDR3 region is CASSEGNGQAKDTEAFF. The CDR3 DNA reads TGTGCCAGCAGCGAGGGGAACGGACAGGCTAAGGACACTGAAGCTTTCTTT.

V usage is TRBV9 and J usage is TRBJ2-3; no definite D call. V lost 3 bases and J 1 base, leaving 9 bases between the germline ends. The CDR3 is made up of 14 amino acids. The germline gives CDR1 SGDLS, CDR2 YYNGEE. CDR3 coding DNA: TGTGCCAGCAGCGGCTTACCGGGCACAGATACGCAGTATTTT. Protein sequence: CASSGLPGTDTQYF.

This chain uses TRBV7-9 with TRBJ1-1; D is unresolved. The CDR3 is 16 residues long. V dropped 4 bases and J dropped 4 bases, with 19 bases sitting between them. CDR1 SEHNR and CDR2 FQNEAQ come from the germline V gene (reference sequence). CDR3 nucleotide sequence: TGTGCCAGCAGCTCACGAAGGGCGGCATACGGCACTGAAGCTTTCTTT. Its protein is CASSSRRAAYGTEAFF.

The V gene is TRBV3-1, the J gene TRBJ2-5; 7 positions agree with TRBD1. Trimming cost V 0 bases and J 1 base; bases outside gene matches: 2. The CDR3 is 15 amino acids. The V gene's germline CDR1 is LGHDT and CDR2 YNNKEL (reference sequence). CDR3 coding DNA: TGTGCCAGCAGCCAAGAAGGACAGGTCCAAGAGACCCAGTACTTC. Its translation is CASSQEGQVQETQYF.

The gene calls are TRBV5-1 and TRBJ2-1; D uncertain. The germline V gene has CDR1 SGHRS and CDR2 YFSETQ. The germline V and J ends were trimmed by 4 bases and 0 bases, with 8 bases remaining between them. The CDR3 runs 14 residues. This CDR3 is CASSPQSSYNEQFF. The CDR3 DNA reads as TGCGCCAGCAGCCCCCAGAGCTCCTACAATGAGCAGTTCTTC.

This clonotype was counted a single time. The V call is TRBV5-1, the J call TRBJ2-3, with 10 bases that match TRBD2. Germline V gene sequence: CDR1 SGHRS, CDR2 YFSETQ. There are 17 residues in the CDR3. Losses at the gene ends were 2 bases for V and 5 bases for J; bases not matched to a gene: 11. CDR3 region: CASSLWNSGGPGDTQYF. CDR3 DNA sequence: TGCGCCAGCAGCTTATGGAATAGCGGGGGGCCCGGAGATACGCAGTATTTT.

The chain carries TRBV5-1 and TRBJ1-6, with D maybe TRBD1 (6 bases). Per the germline V gene, CDR1 is SGHRS and CDR2 is YFSETQ. The CDR3 loop spans 14 amino acids. Between the trimmed V and J ends, which lost 4 bases and 7 bases, there was a span of 12 bases. The DNA for the CDR3 is TGCGCCAGCAGCCTCACAGGGAACAATTCACCCCTCCACTTT. Amino acid sequence: CASSLTGNNSPLHF.

The chain combines TRBV6-2 or TRBV6-3 with TRBJ1-1; D gene unclear. Germline assignment: CDR1 MNHEY and CDR2 SVGEGT. V was cut by 2 bases and J by 7 bases, with 14 bases left in between. The CDR3 spans 14 residues. The CDR3 bases are TGTGCCAGCAGTTACCCGGCTGGGAGGAGTGAAGCTTTCTTT. Amino acids: CASSYPAGRSEAFF.

The DNA for the CDR3 is TGTGCCAGCAGCTTAAGGTTTAGCGGGGGCTACAATGAGCAGTTCTTC. Its protein product is CASSLRFSGGYNEQFF. The chain joins TRBV7-3 to TRBJ2-1, with TRBD2 matching 9 bases. The CDR3 spans 16 residues. V gave up 1 base and J gave up 3 bases; unmatched junction bases: 4. In germline, CDR1 is SGHTA, CDR2 FQGTGA.

The rearrangement joins TRBV20-1 to TRBJ2-1; possible D gene TRBD1, 5 bases. The CDR3 runs to 15 residues. The V and J ends lost 5 bases and 6 bases respectively, with 20 bases between them. Germline loops: CDR1 DFQATT, CDR2 SNEGSKA (reference sequence). As DNA, the CDR3 is TGCAGTGCTCCTTTGAGGCCAGGGCCGGGCAATGAGCAGTTCTTC. Its protein product is CSAPLRPGPGNEQFF.

The chain is built from TRBV14 and TRBJ1-2; 9 bases fit TRBD1. The V and J ends lost 4 bases and 2 bases, in that order; junction bases with no gene match: 5. Germline CDR1 SGHDN, CDR2 FVKESK. The CDR3 extends over 15 amino acids. The CDR3 spells CASSPRTGANYGYTF. The CDR3 DNA is TGTGCCAGCAGCCCCAGGACAGGGGCCAACTATGGCTACACCTTC.

This clonotype was observed a single time. The CDR3 DNA sequence: TGTGCCTGGAGTCAAGGGGGGACGGAGACCCAGTACTTC. Translated: CAWSQGGTETQYF. V and J are TRBV30 and TRBJ2-5; D may match TRBD1 or TRBD2 (6 bases each). There are 13 residues in the CDR3. The germline V gene has CDR1 GTSNPN and CDR2 SVGIG (reference sequence). With 2 bases removed from V and 5 bases from J, the gap between germline ends came to 12 bases.

V gene TRBV29-1 combines with J gene TRBJ1-2; no firm D call. Trimming took 2 bases from V and 5 from J, leaving 9 bases between them. Germline values: CDR1 SQVTM, CDR2 ANQGSEA. This CDR3 has 12 residues. CDR3 nucleotide sequence: TGCAGCGTTGAATTAGGGTCTTATGGCTACACCTTC. Amino acid sequence: CSVELGSYGYTF.

This rearrangement joins TRBV29-1 to TRBJ1-1, with a possible D match to TRBD1 (5 bases). Trimming removed 4 bases at V and 6 bases at J, with 15 bases between. The germline gives CDR1 SQVTM, CDR2 ANQGSEA. The CDR3 contains 13 residues. The CDR3 here is CSVGVRTFAEAFF. CDR3 nucleotides: TGCAGCGTTGGCGTCAGGACATTTGCTGAAGCTTTCTTT.